Each of the 31 T cell receptor beta chains below was sequenced from the same sample in a study of cytomegalovirus exposure and HLA in healthy donors. The primer mix had 60 Vbeta and 13 Jbeta primers. Data came from immunoSEQ multiplex PCR; TCRdb stores just in-frame clones and leaves some out. Found here are more than 95,000 clones, approximately 87% of them singletons; the top ten hold around 19%. Sequences were obtained from PBMCs. These receptors originate from a man between 18 and 29 years old in good health and CMV-seropositive.

The rearrangement uses TRBV7-8 and TRBJ1-2; no clear D gene. Germline CDR1 is SGHVS and CDR2 is FQNEAQ. V was pared by 2 bases and J by 0 bases, with 7 bases between. The CDR3 consists of 14 residues. The chain's CDR3 is CASSLTGSNYGYTF. In DNA form, the CDR3 reads TGTGCCAGCAGCTTAACGGGTTCTAACTATGGCTACACCTTC.

This clone was seen more than once but under ten times. V gene TRBV7-9 combines with J gene TRBJ2-3; the D gene is possibly TRBD2 (6 bases). The CDR3 spans 16 residues. Between the trimmed V and J ends, which lost 3 bases and 6 bases, there was a span of 19 bases. Germline loops: CDR1 SEHNR, CDR2 FQNEAQ (reference sequence). Written as DNA, the CDR3 is TGTGCCAGCAGCTTGGGAGGCAAGGAAACGGGGGATACGCAGTATTTT. It encodes CASSLGGKETGDTQYF.

This clone has a handful of counts. The chain recombines TRBV10-2 with TRBJ1-2; 7 nucleotides line up with TRBD1. The V and J ends lost 7 bases and 3 bases, in that order; junction bases with no gene match: 11. Germline assignment: CDR1 WSHSY and CDR2 SAAADI. The CDR3 spans 15 residues. CDR3: CASTESTGWDYGYTF. In DNA, the CDR3 is TGCGCCAGCACCGAATCGACAGGGTGGGACTATGGCTACACCTTC.

The chain carries TRBV28 and TRBJ2-7; D is possibly TRBD1 (6 bases). Germline loops: CDR1 MDHEN, CDR2 SYDVKM. This CDR3 spans 17 amino acids. Trimming left V 4 bases short and J 0 bases short, with 19 bases between. DNA for the CDR3: TGTGCCAGCAGTTCGCCGGGACATCAAGGCCCCTCCTACGAGCAGTACTTC. Residues: CASSSPGHQGPSYEQYF.

This clone was counted only a few times. The chain combines TRBV6-1 with TRBJ1-1, with 7 positions matching TRBD1. CDR3 length equals 14 residues. Losses at the gene ends were 9 bases for V and 4 bases for J; bases not matched to a gene: 11. Germline V CDR1 and CDR2: MNHNS, SASEGT. CDR3 sequence (DNA): TGTGCCAGTATGATAAGGGGGCCGGGCACTGAAGCTTTCTTT. Translating it yields CASMIRGPGTEAFF.

This chain joins TRBV30 and TRBJ2-1; TRBD2 matches at 11 bases. V lost 0 bases to trimming and J lost 1 base; unmatched junction nucleotides: 11. This CDR3 has 19 amino acids. Germline V gene sequence: CDR1 GTSNPN, CDR2 SVGIG (reference sequence). CDR3 amino acids: CAWSVLGLAELRSYNEQFF. The CDR3 DNA is TGTGCCTGGAGTGTATTGGGACTAGCGGAGCTCAGGTCCTACAATGAGCAGTTCTTC.

This clone was recorded a few times. V usage is TRBV6-5 and J usage is TRBJ1-2; D may be TRBD1 (6 bases). The V end was cut by 4 bases, the J end by 6 bases, with 18 bases between. The germline V gene encodes CDR1 MNHEY and CDR2 SVGAGI. CDR3 size: 15 residues. CDR3 region: CASSLSRGLLNGYTF. In DNA form, the CDR3 reads TGTGCCAGCAGTTTATCTAGGGGGTTACTTAATGGCTACACCTTC.

J is TRBJ1-1 and V is TRBV9; 9 nucleotides match TRBD1. This CDR3 spans 15 amino acids. V was pared by 0 bases and J by 0 bases, with 0 bases of the junction left unmatched. In germline, CDR1 is SGDLS, CDR2 YYNGEE. CDR3 amino acids: CASSVGQGVNTEAFF. In nucleotides, the CDR3 is TGTGCCAGCAGCGTAGGACAGGGGGTGAACACTGAAGCTTTCTTT.

The chain is built from TRBV5-1 and TRBJ1-2; 10 bases agree with TRBD1. The trim removed 1 base at V and 6 bases at J, leaving 15 bases unmatched. The CDR3 extends over 18 amino acids. Looked up from germline, CDR1 is SGHRS and CDR2 is YFSETQ. CDR3: CASSLRGDRGPAGNGYTF. CDR3 DNA sequence: TGCGCCAGCAGCTTGAGGGGGGACAGGGGCCCAGCGGGGAATGGCTACACCTTC.

The chain employs TRBV7-7 and TRBJ2-2; the D is unclear. This CDR3 spans 15 amino acids. Germline V gives CDR1 SSHAT, CDR2 FNYEAQ (reference sequence). V gave up 2 bases and J gave up 0 bases, with 7 bases separating them. The CDR3 protein is CASSLSYSNTGELFF. CDR3 nucleotide sequence: TGTGCCAGCAGCTTATCGTACTCGAACACCGGGGAGCTGTTTTTT.

The genes are TRBV28 and TRBJ2-1; D is possibly TRBD2 (6 bases). The V end lost 0 bases, the J end lost 0 bases, and 9 bases lay between the germline ends. Germline CDR1 MDHEN, CDR2 SYDVKM. The CDR3 consists of 16 residues. The CDR3 reads CASSLWAGSSYNEQFF. CDR3 nucleotides: TGTGCCAGCAGTTTATGGGCGGGGAGCTCCTACAATGAGCAGTTCTTC.

The chain joins TRBV7-9 to TRBJ1-2; TRBD1 might be the D (5 bases). The CDR3 consists of 14 residues. Germline CDR1 and CDR2: SEHNR and FQNEAQ (reference sequence). Trimming took 0 bases from V and 5 from J, leaving 10 bases between them. For the CDR3, the DNA is TGTGCCAGCAGCTTAGCCGCGACAGATTATGGCTACACCTTC. It encodes CASSLAATDYGYTF.

This sequence joins TRBV9 and TRBJ2-3, with D tentatively TRBD2 (6 bases). Germline CDR1 reads SGDLS; CDR2 reads YYNGEE. CDR3 length: 14 amino acids. The germline V and J ends were trimmed by 0 bases and 6 bases, with 11 bases remaining between them. CDR3 sequence reads: CASSVALARDTQYF. CDR3 sequence (DNA): TGTGCCAGCAGCGTAGCCCTAGCGCGGGATACGCAGTATTTT.

This chain links TRBV12-5 with TRBJ1-2; D ambiguous. CDR1 LGHNT and CDR2 FRNRAP come from the germline V gene. V shed 4 bases and J shed 4 bases, with 19 bases lying between them. There are 16 residues in the CDR3. The DNA for the CDR3 is TGTGCTAGTGGTTCGCACATTGCCGGGGTGTCCTATGGCTACACCTTC. It is translated as CASGSHIAGVSYGYTF. Variable domain in full (rest from reference TRBV12-5 and TRBJ1-2): DARVTQTPRHKVTEMGQEVTMRCQPILGHNTVFWYRQTMMQGLELLAYFRNRAPLDDSGMPKDRFSAEMPDATLATLKIQPSEPRDSAVYFCASGSHIAGVSYGYTFGSGTRLTVV.

The chain is built from TRBV30 and TRBJ1-3, with D hard to call. The germline V gene encodes CDR1 GTSNPN and CDR2 SVGIG (reference sequence). The CDR3 totals 15 residues. Trimming removed 2 bases from V and 0 bases from J, with 11 bases in between. CDR3 in amino acids: CAWSPSPVSGNTIYF. In DNA form, the CDR3 reads TGTGCCTGGAGTCCCTCGCCAGTCTCTGGAAACACCATATATTTT.

The chain links TRBV10-2 to TRBJ2-5, with D perhaps TRBD2 (6 bases). The CDR3 runs 15 residues. Germline CDR1 is WSHSY and CDR2 is SAAADI. Between the trimmed V and J ends, which lost 7 bases and 5 bases, there was a span of 20 bases. The CDR3, as DNA: TGCGCCAGCAAGAAGAGGGGCTCGGAGGGGGAGACCCAGTACTTC. This gives the protein CASKKRGSEGETQYF.

The chain links TRBV30 to TRBJ2-7; possibly TRBD2 for D (5 bases). This CDR3 is 12 amino acids long. CDR1 GTSNPN and CDR2 SVGIG come from the germline V gene (reference sequence). The V gene lost 1 base and the J gene lost 5 bases, with 9 bases spanning the gap. Here the CDR3 reads CAWSGAGNEQYF. The CDR3 bases are TGTGCCTGGAGTGGGGCGGGTAACGAGCAGTACTTC.

The chain combines TRBV6-5 with TRBJ1-1, with D tentatively TRBD1 (5 bases). This CDR3 has 14 amino acids. CDR1 and CDR2 from the germline V gene are MNHEY and SVGAGI. V was cut by 2 bases and J by 1 base, with 8 bases left in between. CDR3 coding DNA: TGTGCCAGCAGTTACCTGCAGGGGAACACTGAAGCTTTCTTT. Its translation is CASSYLQGNTEAFF.

The chain uses TRBV19 and TRBJ2-1; D ambiguous. Germline CDR1 is LNHDA and CDR2 is SQIVND (reference sequence). Trimming took off 8 bases at V and 5 bases at J, with 10 bases between the two ends. The CDR3 has 12 residues. The CDR3: CASYGGHNEQFF. CDR3 bases: TGTGCCAGTTACGGCGGCCACAATGAGCAGTTCTTC.

The chain combines TRBV27 with TRBJ2-1; 9 nucleotides align to TRBD2. Germline CDR1 reads MNHEY; CDR2 reads SMNVEV (reference sequence). The junction had 3 bases not matched to a gene; V was cut back by 6 bases and J by 0 bases. The CDR3 is made up of 15 amino acids. This CDR3 is CASRSGGSSYNEQFF. In DNA, the CDR3 is TGTGCCAGCAGGAGCGGGGGGAGCTCCTACAATGAGCAGTTCTTC.

The chain carries TRBV10-1 and TRBJ2-7; D not resolved. Trimming cost V 0 bases and J 3 bases, with 6 bases left between them. The germline gives CDR1 WNHNN, CDR2 SYGVQD (reference sequence). This CDR3 contains 13 residues. CDR3 nucleotide sequence: TGCGCCAGCAGTGAGTCGCCAGACTACGAGCAGTACTTC. Translation gives CASSESPDYEQYF.

The chain uses TRBV27 and TRBJ2-3; 10 bases match TRBD2. Looked up from germline, CDR1 is MNHEY and CDR2 is SMNVEV (reference sequence). J lost 1 base, V lost 6 bases, and 4 bases had no gene match. The CDR3 is 15 residues long. Here the CDR3 DNA reads TGTGCCAGCAGCCCCGGGACTAGCGGCACAGATACGCAGTATTTT. It encodes CASSPGTSGTDTQYF.

In this sample, this clone turned up once. The V and J genes are TRBV11-2 and TRBJ2-1; 7 bases are shared with TRBD2. Germline V gene sequence: CDR1 SGHAT, CDR2 FQNNGV. The ends lost 1 base at V and 9 bases at J; junction bases unmatched: 3. This CDR3 has 13 residues. The CDR3 is CASSLAGGLEQFF. The CDR3 DNA is TGTGCCAGCAGCTTAGCGGGGGGACTTGAGCAGTTCTTC.

This chain connects TRBV7-8 to TRBJ1-2; D gene uncertain. Germline assignment: CDR1 SGHVS and CDR2 FQNEAQ. Trimming left V 2 bases short and J 4 bases short, with 17 bases between. The CDR3 extends over 16 amino acids. The CDR3 loop is CASSLSGGVRSYGYTF. The CDR3 DNA follows: TGTGCCAGCAGCTTAAGCGGCGGTGTCAGAAGCTATGGCTACACCTTC.

This clone appeared once. Here the CDR3 DNA reads TGTGCCAGCAGCCAAGGGGGAAGGACAGTCAATTCACCCCTCCACTTT. Residues: CASSQGGRTVNSPLHF. This chain connects TRBV14 to TRBJ1-6; TRBD1 might be the D (6 bases). The CDR3 runs 16 residues. The V end was cut by 1 base, the J end by 7 bases, with 14 bases between. The germline gives CDR1 SGHDN, CDR2 FVKESK.

This clone came up once. This chain connects TRBV4-2 to TRBJ2-3; TRBD1 is a possible D gene (7 bases). Trimming left V 1 base short and J 2 bases short, with 13 bases between. CDR3 size: 16 residues. The V gene's germline CDR1 is LGHNA and CDR2 YNFKEQ. In DNA form, the CDR3 reads TGTGCCAGCAGCCAAGGGGGGGACAGTCACACAGATACGCAGTATTTT. Amino acids: CASSQGGDSHTDTQYF.

This clone has just one count. This sequence joins TRBV18 and TRBJ1-1; 8 nucleotides agree with TRBD1. The V gene's germline CDR1 is KGHSH and CDR2 LQKENI. V was clipped by 4 bases and J by 4 bases; unmatched bases: 11. The CDR3 runs 16 residues. The CDR3 reads CASSLNTLGQGTEAFF. For the CDR3, the DNA is TGTGCCAGCTCACTTAATACCCTTGGACAGGGCACTGAAGCTTTCTTT.

This chain links TRBV11-3 with TRBJ2-2; 7 bases map to TRBD1. With V trimmed by 2 bases and J by 3 bases, 12 bases remained unmatched. The germline V gene encodes CDR1 SGHNT and CDR2 YENEEA. The CDR3 has 18 residues. The CDR3 region is CASSLSGAGQADTGELFF. The CDR3, as DNA: TGTGCCAGCAGCTTATCCGGGGCCGGACAGGCGGACACCGGGGAGCTGTTTTTT.

The chain carries TRBV7-2 and TRBJ2-1; tentative D call: TRBD1 (6 bases). The CDR3 is made up of 13 amino acids. With 9 bases removed from V and 8 bases from J, the gap between germline ends came to 17 bases. Germline assignment: CDR1 SGHTA and CDR2 FQGNSA. In DNA form, the CDR3 reads TGTGCCAGTTCCGCTGGACAGTATGATGAGCAGTTCTTC. Protein: CASSAGQYDEQFF.

This clone was counted a few times. The sample contains more than one DNA sequence encoding this CDR3. This chain uses TRBV4-1 with TRBJ1-1; possibly TRBD1 for D (6 bases). CDR3 size: 13 residues. V gave up 4 bases and J gave up 2 bases, with 8 bases separating them. From germline, CDR1 is MGHRA and CDR2 YSYEKL. DNA of the CDR3: TGCGCCAGCAGCCCACAGGGAAACACTGAAGCTTTCTTT. It codes for CASSPQGNTEAFF.

This clone was recorded once. The chain couples TRBV7-6 to TRBJ2-7, with TRBD1 as a possible D gene (6 bases). Trimming cost V 5 bases and J 4 bases, with 12 bases left between them. In germline, CDR1 is SGHVS, CDR2 FNYEAQ. The CDR3 runs to 13 residues. The CDR3 region is CASSLGQRYEQYF. CDR3 nucleotides: TGTGCCAGCAGCCTAGGACAGAGATACGAGCAGTACTTC. Supplemented by reference TRBV7-6 and TRBJ2-7, the full variable domain reads GAGVSQSPRYKVTKRGQDVALRCDPISGHVSLYWYRQALGQGPEFLTYFNYEAQQDKSGLPNDRFSAERPEGSISTLTIQRTEQRDSAMYRCASSLGQRYEQYFGPGTRLTVT.